A single sample gave rise to the 2 T cell receptor beta chains below, sequenced in a study of response to subunit inactivated influenza vaccine. Via MiXCR, TCRdb re-called the RT-PCR reads, giving one row per CDR3 protein. The sample lists hundreds of thousands of distinct CDR3 sequences, roughly 14% occurring once. The sequencing here drew on PBMCs from blood, taken 14 to 15 days before vaccination. Source of these receptors: a man between 45 and 60 years old who received an inactivated influenza vaccine.

This chain uses TRBV20-1 with TRBJ2-3, with 8 bases aligning to TRBD1. The CDR3 runs to 15 residues. The ends lost 3 bases at V and 7 bases at J; junction bases unmatched: 12. Germline V lookup: CDR1 DFQATT, CDR2 SNEGSKA (reference sequence). The CDR3 DNA reads as TGCAGTGCTAGGAAAAGACAGGGGTTCTCGAATACGCAGTATTTT. Translated: CSARKRQGFSNTQYF.

This clonotype was picked up many times. The V and J genes are TRBV5-1 and TRBJ2-1; TRBD2 matches 7 bases. CDR3 length: 16 amino acids. Trimming took 0 bases from V and 0 from J; bases not matched to a gene: 3. The germline V gene encodes CDR1 SGHRS and CDR2 YFSETQ. CDR3 sequence (DNA): TGCGCCAGCAGCTTGGTGGCGGGGGTCTCCTACAATGAGCAGTTCTTC. This translates into CASSLVAGVSYNEQFF.